The 26 T cell receptor beta chains below were found in one sample sequenced in a study of T cells in Graves' hyperthyroidism and ophthalmopathy. RNA transcripts served as the template for amplifying TCR beta CDR3 regions. Primed by the HTBI set, a first-round RT-PCR was run on the TCR CDR3. TCRdb redid the calling of the multiplex PCR reads with MiXCR, one entry per CDR3 protein. The repertoire holds about 550,000 distinct CDR3 sequences, with 20% to 25% as singletons. Specimen: blood. All receptors derive from a man between 18 and 29 years old with Graves' hyperthyroidism.

V gene TRBV3-1 combines with J gene TRBJ2-5, with D hard to call. The CDR3 spans 13 residues. Germline CDR1 LGHDT, CDR2 YNNKEL (reference sequence). Trimming removed 5 bases from V and 0 bases from J, with 7 bases in between. Here the CDR3 reads CASSSFDQETQYF. The DNA for the CDR3 is TGTGCCAGCAGCTCCTTCGACCAAGAGACCCAGTACTTC.

This clonotype has ten or more counts. This chain joins TRBV11-2 and TRBJ1-2, with no clear D. Germline V gene sequence: CDR1 SGHAT, CDR2 FQNNGV. V lost 5 bases and J 9 bases, leaving 13 bases between the germline ends. This CDR3 has 12 amino acids. CDR3 residues: CASSESDQSYTF. CDR3 coding DNA: TGTGCCAGCAGCGAGAGCGACCAAAGCTACACCTTC.

This chain joins TRBV20-1 and TRBJ2-7, with TRBD2 identical over 13 bases. The ends lost 5 bases at V and 5 bases at J; junction bases unmatched: 9. Germline-derived CDR1 and CDR2 are DFQATT and SNEGSKA (reference sequence). The CDR3 is made up of 15 amino acids. The CDR3 here is CSAGGLAGTINEQYF. Here the CDR3 DNA reads TGCAGTGCTGGGGGACTAGCGGGGACTATCAACGAGCAGTACTTC.

This clonotype was recorded many times. This rearrangement joins TRBV4-1 to TRBJ2-7; tentatively, D is TRBD1 (6 bases). CDR3 length equals 17 residues. V lost 1 base and J lost 0, with 16 bases in between. Germline V gene sequence: CDR1 MGHRA, CDR2 YSYEKL. In nucleotides, the CDR3 is TGCGCCAGCAGCCAAGGTAGACAGGCCGCGATCTCCTACGAGCAGTACTTC. As protein: CASSQGRQAAISYEQYF.

This clonotype was detected many times. This chain links TRBV12-3 or TRBV12-4 with TRBJ2-5; D gene ambiguous. V lost 4 bases to trimming and J lost 7 bases, with 13 bases between them. CDR3 length equals 13 residues. The CDR3 sequence: CASSSALATTQYF. In DNA, the CDR3 is TGTGCCAGCAGTTCGGCGTTGGCAACGACCCAGTACTTC.

This clonotype was counted at least ten times. The rearrangement joins TRBV28 to TRBJ1-5; D is ambiguous. CDR3 length: 18 residues. Looked up from germline, CDR1 is MDHEN and CDR2 is SYDVKM. V shed 9 bases and J shed 1 base, with 25 bases lying between them. The CDR3, as DNA: TGTGCCAGAACGTTCTATCCCCCCTCAGCGGAAAGCAATCAGCCCCAGCATTTT. This translates into CARTFYPPSAESNQPQHF.

This clonotype was counted at least ten times. The chain uses TRBV12-3 or TRBV12-4 and TRBJ2-2; possibly TRBD1 for D (6 bases). This CDR3 is 12 amino acids long. V was shortened by 4 bases and J by 6 bases, with 6 bases between the two germline ends. CDR3 sequence: CASSYRAGELFF. The CDR3, as DNA: TGTGCCAGCAGTTACAGGGCCGGGGAGCTGTTTTTT.

This clonotype was detected ten times or more. The final CDR3 position lacks the conserved phenylalanine or tryptophan, pointing to a likely read error. V usage is TRBV6-5 and J usage is TRBJ2-7; unclear D gene. Germline V gives CDR1 MNHEY, CDR2 SVGAGI. This CDR3 contains 15 residues. Trimming removed 4 bases at V and 2 bases at J, with 15 bases between. The CDR3 loop is CASSFDSDRPYEQYL. CDR3 in DNA: TGTGCCAGCAGTTTCGACTCGGACCGACCCTACGAGCAGTACCTC.

The chain carries TRBV29-1 and TRBJ2-5; D might be TRBD1 or TRBD2, each matching 5 bases. The germline V gene has CDR1 SQVTM and CDR2 ANQGSEA. The ends were cut back, 6 bases at V and 10 bases at J, with 24 bases in the middle. This CDR3 has 14 amino acids. CDR3 loop: CSVTGTSAQGGQYF. CDR3 nucleotides: TGCAGCGTGACCGGGACCTCCGCTCAGGGTGGCCAGTACTTC. Looking up the rest from reference TRBV29-1 and TRBJ2-5 gives the full variable domain: SAVISQKPSRDICQRGTSLTIQCQVDSQVTMMFWYRQQPGQSLTLIATANQGSEATYESGFVIDKFPISRPNLTFSTLTVSNMSPEDSSIYLCSVTGTSAQGGQYFGPGTRLLVL.

In the case of this clonotype: This is likely a read error, given that the CDR3 carries no conserved phenylalanine or tryptophan at its end. It is unclear where the CDR3 begins or ends on the DNA, so no DNA is shown, and the CDR3 is as TCRdb lists it. CDR3 amino acids: CASRYGTVDTEACL. The V call is TRBV7-8, the J call TRBJ1-1; the table's D call, TRBD1, was not checked against the DNA. Inclusive of both ends, the CDR3 amounts to 14 amino acids. Germline CDR1 SGHVS, CDR2 FQNEAQ.

In its sample, this clonotype was seen many times. The chain has TRBV6-1 and TRBJ2-7, with 10 bases lining up with TRBD1. The V segment lost 8 bases and the J segment 4 bases; nucleotides outside the gene matches: 11. The CDR3 has 15 residues. Germline assignment: CDR1 MNHNS and CDR2 SASEGT. CDR3 nucleotides: TGTGCCAGCCACAGACCGGGGACAGGGGAATACGAGCAGTACTTC. It translates to CASHRPGTGEYEQYF.

The sample holds many counts of this clonotype. The chain combines TRBV2 with TRBJ1-1; D ambiguous. With 3 bases removed from V and 1 base from J, the gap between germline ends came to 12 bases. The germline gives CDR1 SNHLY, CDR2 FYNNEI. CDR3 length equals 15 residues. In DNA form, the CDR3 reads TGTGCCAGCAGTGACTGGCTACACCCGAACACTGAAGCTTTCTTT. Amino acids: CASSDWLHPNTEAFF.

The sample holds many counts of this clonotype. CDR3 in amino acids: CSVEVGYGIYEQYF. Written as DNA, the CDR3 is TGCAGCGTTGAAGTAGGGTATGGGATCTACGAGCAGTACTTC. This rearrangement joins TRBV29-1 to TRBJ2-7; D ambiguous. The germline V and J ends were trimmed by 1 base and 3 bases, with 13 bases remaining between them. CDR3 length: 14 residues. In germline, CDR1 is SQVTM, CDR2 ANQGSEA.

This clonotype came up a few times. The chain joins TRBV29-1 to TRBJ2-5; TRBD1 agrees at 10 bases. In germline, CDR1 is SQVTM, CDR2 ANQGSEA. CDR3 length: 13 residues. J gave up 4 bases and V 6 bases, and 5 bases lay outside the gene matches. The CDR3 reads CSVARDRGETQYF. CDR3 nucleotides: TGCAGCGTCGCTCGGGACAGGGGAGAGACCCAGTACTTC.

There are many counts of this clonotype. This chain joins TRBV20-1 and TRBJ2-7, with D possibly TRBD1 on 6 matching bases. The germline CDR1 and CDR2 sequences are DFQATT and SNEGSKA (reference sequence). The CDR3 extends over 12 amino acids. Between the trimmed V and J ends, which lost 4 bases and 4 bases, there was a span of 11 bases. DNA of the CDR3: TGCAGTGCTAAGTCGGACAGTTACGAGCAGTACTTC. It translates to CSAKSDSYEQYF.

V gene TRBV28 combines with J gene TRBJ2-7; perhaps TRBD2 as D (6 bases). The germline gives CDR1 MDHEN, CDR2 SYDVKM. V lost 6 bases and J lost 6, with 15 bases in between. This CDR3 is 13 amino acids long. CDR3 loop: CASSPRDSVEQYF. For the CDR3, the DNA is TGTGCCAGCAGCCCCCGGGACTCAGTCGAGCAGTACTTC.

This clonotype was detected many times. The genes are TRBV15 and TRBJ1-2; no firm D call. This CDR3 has 15 residues. The germline V gene has CDR1 LNHNV and CDR2 YYDKDF (reference sequence). The V gene lost 5 bases and the J gene lost 4 bases, with 17 bases spanning the gap. The CDR3 is CATSPRREAFYGYTF. CDR3 coding DNA: TGTGCCACCAGCCCTAGGAGGGAGGCTTTCTATGGCTACACCTTC.

This clonotype was found many times. The genes are TRBV20-1 and TRBJ1-5; TRBD1 is a possible D gene (5 bases). Germline assignment: CDR1 DFQATT and CDR2 SNEGSKA (reference sequence). V dropped 6 bases and J dropped 2 bases, with 14 bases sitting between them. The CDR3 runs 14 residues. The CDR3 here is CSALEGEGNQPQHF. CDR3 bases: TGCAGTGCCCTAGAAGGGGAGGGCAATCAGCCCCAGCATTTT.

This clonotype was detected only once. The chain joins TRBV12-3 or TRBV12-4 to TRBJ2-7; 7 nucleotides align to TRBD1. The CDR3 spans 14 residues. V shed 7 bases, J shed 2 bases, and the junction held 8 bases outside the gene matches. CDR3 nucleotides: TGTGCCAGCAAACTCGACAGGGCCCCCTACGAGCAGTACTTC. Protein product: CASKLDRAPYEQYF.

Points on this clonotype: At one end, the junction sequence differs from germline, possibly due to a read error. The J gene is TRBJ1-1, the V gene TRBV5-1; D might be TRBD1 (6 bases). The germline V gene has CDR1 SGHRS and CDR2 YFSETQ. The CDR3 runs 14 residues. CDR3 sequence: CACSKQGGDTEAFF. Written as DNA, the CDR3 is TGCGCCTGCAGCAAACAGGGAGGGGACACTGAAGCTTTCTTT.

This chain joins TRBV11-2 and TRBJ2-5; D may be TRBD1 (6 bases). Germline lookup yields CDR1 SGHAT and CDR2 FQNNGV. This CDR3 region has 15 residues. V was shortened by 3 bases and J by 0 bases, with 11 bases between the two germline ends. The CDR3 DNA reads as TGTGCCAGCAGCTTTGGACAGAAACACCAAGAGACCCAGTACTTC. Translating it yields CASSFGQKHQETQYF.

The chain carries TRBV11-2 and TRBJ2-2; D is perhaps TRBD1 (5 bases). Between the trimmed V and J ends, which lost 3 bases and 0 bases, there was a span of 14 bases. The CDR3 loop spans 17 amino acids. The germline V gene encodes CDR1 SGHAT and CDR2 FQNNGV. CDR3 residues: CASSLTLTAANTGELFF. The CDR3 bases are TGTGCCAGCAGCTTGACCCTGACAGCCGCGAACACCGGGGAGCTGTTTTTT.

The table lists this clonotype with many counts. The gene calls are TRBV19 and TRBJ1-1; 7 nucleotides agree with TRBD1. Germline V gene lookup returns CDR1 LNHDA and CDR2 SQIVND (reference sequence). J was trimmed by 5 bases and V by 2 bases; bases with no gene match: 2. CDR3 length: 13 residues. CDR3 coding DNA: TGTGCCAGTAGTATAAGGGGGCGAACTGAAGCTTTCTTT. Translated, it gives CASSIRGRTEAFF. The full variable domain, with the rest looked up from reference TRBV19 and TRBJ1-1, is DGGITQSPKYLFRKEGQNVTLSCEQNLNHDAMYWYRQDPGQGLRLIYYSQIVNDFQKGDIAEGYSVSREKKESFPLTVTSAQKNPTAFYLCASSIRGRTEAFFGQGTRLTVV.

This rearrangement joins TRBV12-3 or TRBV12-4 to TRBJ1-2; 8 nucleotides match TRBD1. V gave up 5 bases and J gave up 6 bases; unmatched junction bases: 5. This CDR3 contains 13 residues. This chain's CDR3 is CASSQGAEHGYTF. The CDR3 DNA follows: TGTGCCAGCAGTCAGGGGGCGGAACATGGCTACACCTTC.

The rearrangement links TRBV12-5 to TRBJ2-3; no clear D. Trimming took off 1 base at V and 0 bases at J, with 8 bases between the two ends. Germline V gene sequence: CDR1 LGHNT, CDR2 FRNRAP. The CDR3 is made up of 15 amino acids. The CDR3 here is CASGLGGSSTDTQYF. The CDR3 DNA is TGTGCTAGTGGTTTGGGCGGCTCTAGCACAGATACGCAGTATTTT.

The table lists this clonotype with a few counts. The V and J genes are TRBV7-9 and TRBJ2-7; D might be TRBD2 (5 bases). Trimming took 0 bases from V and 2 from J, leaving 8 bases between them. CDR1 and CDR2 (germline): SEHNR, FQNEAQ (reference sequence). This CDR3 is built from 14 residues. CDR3: CASSLAGVAYEQYF. CDR3 DNA: TGTGCCAGCAGCTTAGCCGGGGTCGCCTACGAGCAGTACTTC.